Included here is one T cell receptor beta chain sequence, with context. Its antigen is not known. The CDR3 loop spans 13 amino acids. CDR1 is LNHDA, CDR2 SQIVND, per germline (reference sequence). The V and J ends lost 10 bases and 4 bases, in that order; junction bases with no gene match: 10. MiXCR, run by TCRdb on the RT-PCR reads, gives a single entry per CDR3 protein. The sample has more than 250,000 distinct CDR3 sequences, 21% seen once. This sample stems from a study of response to subunit inactivated influenza vaccine. Findings of the study overall: Authors suggested that a seasonal influenza vaccination recruits few new T cells each time.

The sample consisted of PBMCs from blood, taken about 19 months after vaccination. This TCR came from a man between 50 and 70 years old who received an inactivated influenza vaccine. The gene calls are TRBV19 and TRBJ2-7, with 7 bases that match TRBD1. The CDR3: CATSRGGAYEQYF. Here the CDR3 DNA reads TGTGCCACCAGCCGAGGGGGCGCGTACGAGCAGTACTTC.